This TCR beta chain comes out of a study of patients and donors after allogeneic stem cell transplantation (dated by TCRdb to the early 2020s). Library method: RT-PCR. Sequencing relied on a NextSeq 550. TCRdb trimmed the raw reads at Q25, called clones with MiXCR and kept productive beta chains. Each entry merges the rows of one CDR3 protein and shows their most common DNA and genes. The sample yields more than 150,000 distinct CDR3 sequences; around two fifths were counted once. 33% of the sample is taken by the ten largest. To note about this clonotype: This clone's antigen is unknown. No qualities accompany the bases; no much larger clone lies one base away.

V lost 1 base and J lost 3 bases; the stretch between them is 9 bases long. Its CDR3 holds 14 amino acids, cysteine through phenylalanine. The CDR3 DNA has 42 bases and is translated from base 1. Sequences MDHEN (CDR1) and SYDVKM (CDR2) are obtained from the germline V gene. The chain links TRBV28 with TRBJ1-1; the D gene remains uncertain. The source is a human donor who was either an allogeneic HSCT recipient or a stem cell or donor lymphocyte infusion donor (not recorded which). It is not recorded whose cells these are; they may come from a transplant donor. Sequenced sample: blood, either unsorted or a sorted T cell fraction (not recorded which). The DNA is TGTGCCAGCAGTTTATCCTCAGGTTACACTGAAGCTTTCTTT. Its translation is CASSLSSGYTEAFF.